Detailed here is one T cell receptor (beta chain). The table came from immunoSEQ multiplex PCR; TCRdb's copy has only in-frame clones and leaves some out. Seen here are about 49,000 clones, roughly 90% observed once, and the top ten hold 5.1%. The sample originates from a study of T cell changes during pregnancy in multiple sclerosis. Sequenced material: peripheral blood, taken after pregnancy. The TCR originated in a female donor in good health, enrolled as a control in a pregnancy study.

CDR3 region: CASSPRRGNTEAFF. The DNA of the CDR3 is TGTGCCAGCTCACCGCGACGAGGGAACACTGAAGCTTTCTTT. The V call is TRBV18, the J call TRBJ1-1, with unresolved D. The germline V gene encodes CDR1 KGHSH and CDR2 LQKENI. V shed 3 bases and J shed 1 base, with 9 bases lying between them. The CDR3 sequence is 14 residues long. The full variable domain, its missing parts supplied by reference TRBV18 and TRBJ1-1, is NAGVMQNPRHLVRRRGQEARLRCSPMKGHSHVYWYRQLPEEGLKFMVYLQKENIIDESGMPKERFSAEFPKEGPSILRIQQVVRGDSAAYFCASSPRRGNTEAFFGQGTRLTVV.